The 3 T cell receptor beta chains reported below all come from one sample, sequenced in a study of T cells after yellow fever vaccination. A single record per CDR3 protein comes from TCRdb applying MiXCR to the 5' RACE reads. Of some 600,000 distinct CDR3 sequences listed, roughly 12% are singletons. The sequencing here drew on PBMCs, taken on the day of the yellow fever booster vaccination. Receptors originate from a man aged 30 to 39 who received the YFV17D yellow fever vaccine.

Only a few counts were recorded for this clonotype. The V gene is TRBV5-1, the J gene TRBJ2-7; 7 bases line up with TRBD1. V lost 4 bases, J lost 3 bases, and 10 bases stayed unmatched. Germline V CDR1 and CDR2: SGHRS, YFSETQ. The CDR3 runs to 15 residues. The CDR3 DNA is TGCGCCAGCAGCAAACAGGGGATCCTCGTCTACGAGCAGTACTTC. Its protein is CASSKQGILVYEQYF.

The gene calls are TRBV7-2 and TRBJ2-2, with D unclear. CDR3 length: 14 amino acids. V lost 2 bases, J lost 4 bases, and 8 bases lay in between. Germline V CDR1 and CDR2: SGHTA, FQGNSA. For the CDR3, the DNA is TGTGCCAGCAGCTTACTTCGCGGCACCGGGGAGCTGTTTTTT. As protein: CASSLLRGTGELFF.

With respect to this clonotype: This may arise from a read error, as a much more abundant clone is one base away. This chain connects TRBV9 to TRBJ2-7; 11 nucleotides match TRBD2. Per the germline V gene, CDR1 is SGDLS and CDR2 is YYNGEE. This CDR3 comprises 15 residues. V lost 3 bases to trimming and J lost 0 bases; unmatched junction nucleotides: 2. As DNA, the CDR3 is TGTGCCAGCAGCGGTACTAGCGGGAGCTCCTACGAGCAGTACTTC. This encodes CASSGTSGSSYEQYF. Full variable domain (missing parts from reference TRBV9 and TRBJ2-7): DSGVTQTPKHLITATGQRVTLRCSPRSGDLSVYWYQQSLDQGLQFLIQYYNGEERAKGNILERFSAQQFPDLHSELNLSSLELGDSALYFCASSGTSGSSYEQYFGPGTRLTVT.